A selection of T cell receptor beta chains follows, all from one sample in a study of OX40 agonist ivuxolimab in advanced cancers. Method: immunoSEQ multiplex PCR; TCRdb's copy keeps in-frame clones and lacks some. Seen here are around 37,000 clones, roughly 80% observed once, and the top ten hold roughly a fifth. This specimen consisted of CD4+ or CD8+ T cells sorted from blood, obtained in a trial of the OX40 agonist ivuxolimab. The receptors were gathered from an adult with an advanced solid tumor such as melanoma, head and neck, liver or kidney cancer. The CDR3 runs from the conserved cysteine through the conserved F or W. Each record gives: V gene, D gene, J gene, clone size, CDR3 DNA, CDR3 protein. The D gene is left open where the match is weak. Rows give clone size only sometimes, using once, few, many, or a class for an expanded clone.

v_gene: TRBV2
d_gene: TRBD1
j_gene: TRBJ2-7
abundance: NA
CDR3nt: TGTGCCAGCAGATCCCAGGACAGGGGGCCAAAAGAGCAGTACTTC
CDR3aa: CASRSQDRGPKEQYF

v_gene: TRBV5-4
d_gene: NA
j_gene: TRBJ1-2
abundance: NA
CDR3nt: TGTGCCAGCAGCCCCGGGACAAGCTACACCTTC
CDR3aa: CASSPGTSYTF

v_gene: TRBV5-1
d_gene: NA
j_gene: TRBJ2-5
abundance: NA
CDR3nt: TGCGCCAGCAGCACCTCCGGGACTTATACCGGCGAGACCCAGTACTTC
CDR3aa: CASSTSGTYTGETQYF

v_gene: TRBV10-2
d_gene: NA
j_gene: TRBJ2-5
abundance: once
CDR3nt: TGCGCCAGCAGTGAGACCCTGGGGTTAGTAGAGACCCAGTACTTC
CDR3aa: CASSETLGLVETQYF

v_gene: TRBV7-2
d_gene: TRBD1
j_gene: TRBJ1-2
abundance: NA
CDR3nt: TGTGCCAGCAGCCCAGGGACAGGGTATTATGGCTACACCTTC
CDR3aa: CASSPGTGYYGYTF

v_gene: TRBV25-1
d_gene: NA
j_gene: TRBJ2-2
abundance: NA
CDR3nt: TGTGCCAGCAGTGGGGGTGACGGCGGGGAGCTGTTTTTT
CDR3aa: CASSGGDGGELFF

v_gene: TRBV28
d_gene: NA
j_gene: TRBJ2-1
abundance: once
CDR3nt: TGTGCCAGCAGCTCTCAGGGGGGCCCCTACAATGAGCAGTTCTTC
CDR3aa: CASSSQGGPYNEQFF

v_gene: TRBV6-4
d_gene: TRBD2
j_gene: TRBJ2-1
abundance: NA
CDR3nt: TGTGCCAGCAGTCCCCTAGCGGGGTCCTACAATGAGCAGTTCTTC
CDR3aa: CASSPLAGSYNEQFF

v_gene: TRBV6-5
d_gene: NA
j_gene: TRBJ2-1
abundance: NA
CDR3nt: TGTGCCAGCAGTTATGGGGCGAGCTACAATGAGCAGTTCTTC
CDR3aa: CASSYGASYNEQFF

v_gene: TRBV18
d_gene: NA
j_gene: TRBJ2-3
abundance: once
CDR3nt: TGTGCCAGCTCACCACAGGGGCATAGCACAGATACGCAGTATTTT
CDR3aa: CASSPQGHSTDTQYF

v_gene: TRBV28
d_gene: TRBD2
j_gene: TRBJ2-5
abundance: NA
CDR3nt: TGTGCCAGCAGTTCCACCGGACTAGCGGGGGGGAAGACCCAGTACTTC
CDR3aa: CASSSTGLAGGKTQYF

v_gene: TRBV28
d_gene: TRBD1
j_gene: TRBJ2-7
abundance: once
CDR3nt: TGTGCCAGCACCTATAGGACCATACAGGGGTCCGAGCAGTACTTC
CDR3aa: CASTYRTIQGSEQYF

v_gene: TRBV23-1
d_gene: NA
j_gene: TRBJ2-5
abundance: NA
CDR3nt: TGCGCCAGCAGTCTACGACTAGAAGCCAAGGAAGAGACCCAGTACTTC
CDR3aa: CASSLRLEAKEETQYF

v_gene: TRBV6-5
d_gene: NA
j_gene: TRBJ2-7
abundance: NA
CDR3nt: TGTGCCAGCAGTTACAGTGCGGCAGGGGTAACCTACGAGCAGTACTTC
CDR3aa: CASSYSAAGVTYEQYF

v_gene: TRBV30
d_gene: NA
j_gene: TRBJ1-1
abundance: NA
CDR3nt: TGTGCCTGGAGTAGGGATTTGACTGAAGCTTTCTTT
CDR3aa: CAWSRDLTEAFF

v_gene: TRBV5-6
d_gene: NA
j_gene: TRBJ2-3
abundance: NA
CDR3nt: TGTGCCAGCAGCCCCGAGAGGGATTGGACAGATACGCAGTATTTT
CDR3aa: CASSPERDWTDTQYF

v_gene: TRBV6-1
d_gene: NA
j_gene: TRBJ2-7
abundance: NA
CDR3nt: TGTGCCAGTAATGACCGATGGGGCTCCTACGAGCAGTACTTC
CDR3aa: CASNDRWGSYEQYF

v_gene: TRBV2
d_gene: NA
j_gene: TRBJ2-7
abundance: NA
CDR3nt: TGTGCCAGCAGTGAAACAGGGATTGTGTACGAGCAGTACTTC
CDR3aa: CASSETGIVYEQYF

v_gene: TRBV6-5
d_gene: TRBD1
j_gene: TRBJ1-1
abundance: NA
CDR3nt: TGTGCCAGCAGCCCCGGACAGGGGAACACTGAAGCTTTCTTT
CDR3aa: CASSPGQGNTEAFF

v_gene: TRBV7-9
d_gene: TRBD2
j_gene: TRBJ2-7
abundance: NA
CDR3nt: TGTGCCAGCAGCTTAGTGACTAGCGGATACTACGAGCAGTACTTC
CDR3aa: CASSLVTSGYYEQYF

v_gene: TRBV5-1
d_gene: NA
j_gene: TRBJ2-5
abundance: few
CDR3nt: TGCGCCAGCAGCTTGGTTGTCCTCCAAGAGACCCAGTACTTC
CDR3aa: CASSLVVLQETQYF

v_gene: TRBV18
d_gene: NA
j_gene: TRBJ2-7
abundance: NA
CDR3nt: TGTGCCAGCTCACCGCTGGACTTCCCCTACGAGCAGTACTTC
CDR3aa: CASSPLDFPYEQYF

v_gene: TRBV19
d_gene: TRBD1
j_gene: TRBJ1-6
abundance: NA
CDR3nt: TGTGCCAGTACCAGGACAGGGGTGGCCTATAATTCACCCCTCCACTTT
CDR3aa: CASTRTGVAYNSPLHF

v_gene: TRBV6-6
d_gene: NA
j_gene: TRBJ1-3
abundance: few
CDR3nt: TGTGCCAGCAGTTACGGGGGGAAGAGCTCTGGAAACACCATATATTTT
CDR3aa: CASSYGGKSSGNTIYF

v_gene: TRBV7-3
d_gene: NA
j_gene: TRBJ1-2
abundance: once
CDR3nt: TGTGCCAGCTCCCTTGGGGGGGATGGCGGCTACACCTTC
CDR3aa: CASSLGGDGGYTF

v_gene: TRBV4-1
d_gene: TRBD1
j_gene: TRBJ1-5
abundance: NA
CDR3nt: TGCGCCAGCAGCCCCTGGACAGGGAGCAATCAGCCCCAGCATTTT
CDR3aa: CASSPWTGSNQPQHF

v_gene: TRBV4-3
d_gene: NA
j_gene: TRBJ1-2
abundance: NA
CDR3nt: TGCGCCAGCAGCCAAACCCATCAGGGGCGGGGTGGCTACACCTTC
CDR3aa: CASSQTHQGRGGYTF

v_gene: TRBV5-1
d_gene: NA
j_gene: TRBJ1-1
abundance: NA
CDR3nt: TGCGCCAGCAGCTTGGTGGCGGCTAAAAACACTGAAGCTTTCTTT
CDR3aa: CASSLVAAKNTEAFF

v_gene: TRBV5-5
d_gene: NA
j_gene: TRBJ2-7
abundance: NA
CDR3nt: TGTGCCAGCAGCTTGAAACACTCCTACGAGCAGTACTTC
CDR3aa: CASSLKHSYEQYF

v_gene: TRBV27
d_gene: TRBD1
j_gene: TRBJ1-4
abundance: NA
CDR3nt: TGTGCCAGCAGTTCCGGGACAGGGTGGAACAATGAAAAACTGTTTTTT
CDR3aa: CASSSGTGWNNEKLFF

v_gene: TRBV28
d_gene: NA
j_gene: TRBJ1-5
abundance: NA
CDR3nt: TGTGCCAGCAGTTTAGTTTACGGGGTCGCTAGCAATCAGCCCCAGCATTTT
CDR3aa: CASSLVYGVASNQPQHF

v_gene: TRBV18
d_gene: NA
j_gene: TRBJ1-1
abundance: NA
CDR3nt: TGTGCCAGCTCCCCGACCGGGACTTTATCTGGGGCTTTCTTT
CDR3aa: CASSPTGTLSGAFF

v_gene: TRBV10-3
d_gene: TRBD1
j_gene: TRBJ1-1
abundance: NA
CDR3nt: TGTGCCATCAGCAGACAGGGCACTGAAGCTTTCTTT
CDR3aa: CAISRQGTEAFF

v_gene: TRBV4-1
d_gene: TRBD2
j_gene: TRBJ2-2
abundance: NA
CDR3nt: TGCGCCAGCAGCCCCGGAGGACTAGCGGGAGGAACCGGGGAGCTGTTTTTT
CDR3aa: CASSPGGLAGGTGELFF

v_gene: TRBV6-6
d_gene: NA
j_gene: TRBJ2-7
abundance: NA
CDR3nt: TGTGCCAGCAGTTATGGGGCAGCCTCCTACGAGCAGTACTTC
CDR3aa: CASSYGAASYEQYF

v_gene: TRBV28
d_gene: NA
j_gene: TRBJ2-1
abundance: NA
CDR3nt: TGTGCCAGCAGCGAGAATGAGCAGTTCTTC
CDR3aa: CASSENEQFF

v_gene: TRBV7-6
d_gene: TRBD1
j_gene: TRBJ1-5
abundance: NA
CDR3nt: TGTGCCAGCAGCTTAGTTATGGCAGGGGGGGGGAATCAGCCCCAGCATTTT
CDR3aa: CASSLVMAGGGNQPQHF

v_gene: TRBV7-2
d_gene: NA
j_gene: TRBJ2-5
abundance: NA
CDR3nt: TGTGCCAGCAGCTTTACCGGAATACAGCAAGAGACCCAGTACTTC
CDR3aa: CASSFTGIQQETQYF

v_gene: TRBV7-2
d_gene: NA
j_gene: TRBJ1-1
abundance: NA
CDR3nt: TGTGCCAGCAGCTTGAGGCCAGGGGTGAACACTGAAGCTTTCTTT
CDR3aa: CASSLRPGVNTEAFF

v_gene: TRBV21-1
d_gene: NA
j_gene: TRBJ1-5
abundance: few
CDR3nt: TGTGCCAGCAGCCCGACAGGGCATTTT
CDR3aa: CASSPTGHF

v_gene: TRBV6-1
d_gene: NA
j_gene: TRBJ1-5
abundance: few
CDR3nt: TGTGCCAGCAGTGAAGTCAACAGCAATCAGCCCCAGCATTTT
CDR3aa: CASSEVNSNQPQHF

v_gene: TRBV9
d_gene: TRBD2
j_gene: TRBJ2-2
abundance: NA
CDR3nt: TGTGCCACCCAGGGTCTAGCGGGCAATAGAGGGGACACCGGGGAGCTGTTTTTT
CDR3aa: CATQGLAGNRGDTGELFF

v_gene: TRBV2
d_gene: NA
j_gene: TRBJ1-1
abundance: NA
CDR3nt: TGTGCCAGCAGAACCCGGAACAGCATGAACACTGAAGCTTTCTTT
CDR3aa: CASRTRNSMNTEAFF

v_gene: TRBV15
d_gene: NA
j_gene: TRBJ1-2
abundance: NA
CDR3nt: TGTGCCACCAGCAGAGATCTAGGGCTGGAGGGCTACACCTTC
CDR3aa: CATSRDLGLEGYTF

v_gene: TRBV4-2
d_gene: NA
j_gene: TRBJ2-1
abundance: NA
CDR3nt: TGTGCCAGCAGCCAAGAAGGACCTGCGCACAATGAGCAGTTCTTC
CDR3aa: CASSQEGPAHNEQFF